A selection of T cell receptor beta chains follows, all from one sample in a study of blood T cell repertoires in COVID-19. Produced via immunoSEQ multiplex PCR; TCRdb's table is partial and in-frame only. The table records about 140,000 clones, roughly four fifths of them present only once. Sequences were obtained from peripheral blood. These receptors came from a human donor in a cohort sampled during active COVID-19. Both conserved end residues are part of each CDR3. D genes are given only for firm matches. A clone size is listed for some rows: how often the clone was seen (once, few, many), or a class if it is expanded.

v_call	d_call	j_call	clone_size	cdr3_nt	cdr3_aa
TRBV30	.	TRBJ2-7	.	TGTGCCTGGAAATGGGGCCAGAATGCCTACGAGCAGTACTTC	CAWKWGQNAYEQYF
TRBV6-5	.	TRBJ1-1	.	TGTGCCAGCAGTAAATTCGCGGACACTGAAGCTTTCTTT	CASSKFADTEAFF
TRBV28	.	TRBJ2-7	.	TGTGCCAGCAGCCGCGACAACTTAATCTACGAGCAGTACTTC	CASSRDNLIYEQYF
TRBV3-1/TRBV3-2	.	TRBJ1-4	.	TGTGCCAGCAGCCAAGAGGGGACACATAATGAAAAACTGTTTTTT	CASSQEGTHNEKLFF
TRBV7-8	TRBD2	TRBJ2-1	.	TGTGCCAGCAGCTGGAGCGGGGGGAGCTCCTACAATGAGCAGTTCTTC	CASSWSGGSSYNEQFF
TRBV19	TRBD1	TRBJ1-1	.	TGTGCCAGTAGTATAGGGCCTGGGACAGGGCCCACTGAAGCTTTCTTT	CASSIGPGTGPTEAFF
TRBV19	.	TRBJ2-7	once	TGTGCCAGTTCACGGGATAGAAGCTACGAGCAGTACTTC	CASSRDRSYEQYF
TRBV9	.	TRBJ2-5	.	TGTGCCAGCAGCGTAGGTGACGGAGAAGAGACCCAGTACTTC	CASSVGDGEETQYF
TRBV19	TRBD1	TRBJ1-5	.	TGTGCCAGTAGTGGGGCAGGGGGCGATCAGCCCCAGCATTTT	CASSGAGGDQPQHF
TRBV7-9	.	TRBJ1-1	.	TGTGCCAGCACCCTACTTAGTTCCAACACTGAAGCTTTCTTT	CASTLLSSNTEAFF
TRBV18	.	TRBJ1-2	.	TGTGCCAGCTCGCCAATCCCCCGGGAGTTCTATGGCTACACCTTC	CASSPIPREFYGYTF
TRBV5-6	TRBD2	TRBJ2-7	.	TGTGCCAGCCGCTCTAGGGCGGGAGCCTACGAGCAGTACTTC	CASRSRAGAYEQYF
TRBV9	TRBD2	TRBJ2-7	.	TGTGCCAGCAGCGTAGATTTAGCGGGGGCAAGGGAGCAGTACTTC	CASSVDLAGAREQYF
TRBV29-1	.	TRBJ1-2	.	TGCAGCGTCGTCCCGGGTGGAAACTATGGCTACACCTTC	CSVVPGGNYGYTF
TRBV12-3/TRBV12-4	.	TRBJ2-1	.	TGTGCCAGCAGTTTGGGGCAACCCAATGAGCAGTTCTTC	CASSLGQPNEQFF
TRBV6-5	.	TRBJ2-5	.	TGTGCCAGCAGGCTTACAGGGTTAGAGACCCAGTACTTC	CASRLTGLETQYF
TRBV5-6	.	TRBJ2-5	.	TGTGCCAGCAGCTTTGAGGAGGGGCTCGAGACCCAGTACTTC	CASSFEEGLETQYF
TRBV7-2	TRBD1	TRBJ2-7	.	TGTGCCAGCAGCTCGACAGGGGAGAACGAGCAGTACTTC	CASSSTGENEQYF
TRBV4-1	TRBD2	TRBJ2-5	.	TGCGCCAGCAGCCAAGTCTTTCTTAGCGGGGCCCAAGAGACCCAGTACTTC	CASSQVFLSGAQETQYF
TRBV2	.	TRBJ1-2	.	TGTGCCAGCAGTGAAACGGTGAGGAGGTATGGCTACACCTTC	CASSETVRRYGYTF
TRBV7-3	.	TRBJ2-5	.	TGTGCCAGCAGCCCAATCCTGGGGGCACGGGAGACCCAGTACTTC	CASSPILGARETQYF